Listed below are T cell receptor beta chains from one sample, sequenced in a study of T cells in Graves' hyperthyroidism and ophthalmopathy. TCRdb itself ran the multiplex PCR reads through MiXCR, one entry per CDR3 protein. Of about 640,000 distinct CDR3 sequences in the sample, about 14% were seen once. The sequencing input was blood. The origin of the receptors is a woman in her forties or fifties with Graves' ophthalmopathy. The CDR3 runs from the conserved cysteine through the conserved F or W. A D gene is named only where the DNA matches it firmly. Not every row has a clone size; where given, it reads once, few, many or a size class.

CSVELAESTDTQYF,TGCAGCGTTGAACTAGCGGAGAGCACAGATACGCAGTATTTT,TRBV29-1,TRBJ2-3,few,TRBD2
CASNPPRPKPTYEQYF,TGTGCCAGCAATCCCCCTCGTCCAAAACCAACCTACGAGCAGTACTTC,TRBV6-1,TRBJ2-7,few,.
CASSSVPQPQHF,TGTGCCAGCAGCTCCGTGCCTCAGCCCCAGCATTTT,TRBV7-9,TRBJ1-5,.,.
CASSVAWRAYNEQFF,TGTGCCAGCAGCGTAGCATGGAGGGCCTACAATGAGCAGTTCTTC,TRBV9,TRBJ2-1,.,.
CSARLGQGSRKYYNEQFF,TGCAGTGCTAGGCTGGGACAGGGGTCCCGAAAATATTACAATGAGCAGTTCTTC,TRBV20-1,TRBJ2-1,many,TRBD1
CSARDSTGGYGYTF,TGCAGTGCTAGAGACTCTACAGGGGGGTACGGCTACACCTTC,TRBV20-1,TRBJ1-2,many,TRBD1
CASSYQGTGTDTQYF,TGTGCCAGCAGCTACCAGGGGACGGGCACAGATACGCAGTATTTT,TRBV7-2,TRBJ2-3,.,.
CASSSGTSGSTETQYF,TGTGCCAGCAGCTCGGGGACTAGCGGGAGTACGGAGACCCAGTACTTC,TRBV5-4,TRBJ2-5,few,TRBD2
CASSGGGSGANVLTF,TGTGCCAGCAGTGGCGGAGGCTCTGGGGCCAACGTCCTGACTTTC,TRBV28,TRBJ2-6,many,.
CAWSVTRRPWGAFF,TGTGCCTGGAGTGTAACGCGGCGCCCCTGGGGAGCTTTCTTT,TRBV30,TRBJ1-1,many,.
CASSEYELDNSPLHF,TGTGCCAGCAGTGAATATGAACTCGATAATTCACCCCTCCACTTT,TRBV6-1,TRBJ1-6,.,.
CSAVETGGANYGYTF,TGCAGTGCTGTTGAAACAGGGGGAGCTAACTATGGCTACACCTTC,TRBV20-1,TRBJ1-2,many,TRBD1
CASSPEIGGLLTANTGELFF,TGCGCCAGCAGCCCGGAGATTGGCGGGCTACTGACAGCGAACACCGGGGAGCTGTTTTTT,TRBV5-1,TRBJ2-2,once,.
CASSPTTSGRDYSYNEQFF,TGCGCCAGCAGCCCCACGACTAGCGGGAGAGACTACTCCTACAATGAGCAGTTCTTC,TRBV5-1,TRBJ2-1,many,TRBD2
CATSREPHFSSGNTIYF,TGTGCCACCAGCAGAGAACCCCATTTTAGCTCTGGAAACACCATATATTTT,TRBV15,TRBJ1-3,few,.
CSAPTSGVYNEQFF,TGCAGTGCTCCGACTAGCGGTGTTTACAATGAGCAGTTCTTC,TRBV20-1,TRBJ2-1,many,TRBD2
CASSLFGTSGCEQFF,TGTGCCAGCAGCCTCTTCGGGACTAGCGGATGCGAGCAGTTCTTC,TRBV6-1,TRBJ2-1,.,TRBD2
CASSLVPGGKGYTF,TGTGCCAGCAGCTTAGTTCCGGGAGGGAAAGGCTACACCTTC,TRBV7-2,TRBJ1-2,many,.
CASSSSGRFDTQYF,TGTGCCAGCAGCTCTAGCGGGAGATTTGATACGCAGTATTTT,TRBV7-3,TRBJ2-3,.,TRBD2
CASRGAASSYEQYF,TGTGCCAGCAGGGGGGCGGCCAGCTCCTACGAGCAGTACTTC,TRBV12-3/TRBV12-4,TRBJ2-7,many,.
CSARVGGGAGETQYF,TGCAGTGCTAGAGTAGGGGGGGGTGCAGGAGAGACCCAGTACTTC,TRBV20-1,TRBJ2-5,many,.
CASSPPGTGFSGYTF,TGTGCCAGCAGTCCCCCCGGGACAGGGTTCTCTGGCTACACCTTC,TRBV28,TRBJ1-2,many,TRBD1
CASSTLGLGGNQPQHF,TGTGCCAGCAGTACTCTTGGGTTGGGGGGAAATCAGCCCCAGCATTTT,TRBV5-8,TRBJ1-5,.,.
CSARYRGHYEQYF,TGCAGTGCTAGATACAGGGGCCACTACGAGCAGTACTTC,TRBV20-1,TRBJ2-7,.,TRBD1
CASHAGVYGYTF,TGTGCCAGTCATGCAGGGGTCTATGGCTACACCTTC,TRBV19,TRBJ1-2,.,.